This is a list of T cell receptor beta chains from one sample in a study of blood T cell repertoires in COVID-19. Generated by immunoSEQ multiplex PCR, the TCRdb table keeps only in-frame clones and is missing some. The profile shows about 420,000 clones, roughly 90% of them singletons. Sequencing input: peripheral blood. All receptors derive from a young man with COVID-19, enrolled during active disease. Each CDR3 is given with its conserved first and last residue. D genes are given only for firm matches. Expanded clones are given a class, and other clones once, few, many or no size at all.

clone_size: .
d_call: TRBD2
v_call: TRBV11-3
j_call: TRBJ2-7
cdr3_aa: CASSQPGLAPYEQYF
cdr3_nt: TGTGCCAGCAGTCAACCGGGACTAGCGCCCTACGAGCAGTACTTC

clone_size: .
d_call: .
v_call: TRBV6-5
j_call: TRBJ1-2
cdr3_aa: CASSYSRQAYGYTF
cdr3_nt: TGTGCCAGCAGTTACTCGCGACAGGCTTATGGCTACACCTTC

clone_size: .
d_call: TRBD2
v_call: TRBV10-2
j_call: TRBJ2-3
cdr3_aa: CASSEFLAGAGTDTQYF
cdr3_nt: TGCGCCAGCAGTGAGTTTCTAGCGGGGGCCGGGACAGATACGCAGTATTTT

clone_size: .
d_call: TRBD1
v_call: TRBV30
j_call: TRBJ2-7
cdr3_aa: CAWSKGGSDEQYF
cdr3_nt: TGTGCCTGGAGTAAAGGGGGCAGCGACGAGCAGTACTTC

clone_size: .
d_call: .
v_call: TRBV2
j_call: TRBJ1-5
cdr3_aa: CASRMTFSNQPQHF
cdr3_nt: TGTGCCAGCAGGATGACATTTAGCAATCAGCCCCAGCATTTT

clone_size: .
d_call: TRBD1
v_call: TRBV18
j_call: TRBJ2-3
cdr3_aa: CASSPQRTGDTDTQYF
cdr3_nt: TGTGCCAGCTCACCACAGCGAACAGGGGATACAGATACGCAGTATTTT

clone_size: .
d_call: TRBD1
v_call: TRBV13
j_call: TRBJ1-1
cdr3_aa: CASSFAGGMNTEAFF
cdr3_nt: TGTGCCAGCAGCTTCGCAGGGGGGATGAACACTGAAGCTTTCTTT

clone_size: .
d_call: TRBD2
v_call: TRBV15
j_call: TRBJ2-5
cdr3_aa: CATSRGGGRVQETQYF
cdr3_nt: TGTGCCACCAGCAGAGGGGGCGGGAGGGTCCAAGAGACCCAGTACTTC

clone_size: .
d_call: .
v_call: TRBV29-1
j_call: TRBJ2-2
cdr3_aa: CSVRLRLLGGTGELFF
cdr3_nt: TGCAGCGTCCGCCTAAGGCTACTCGGGGGCACCGGGGAGCTGTTTTTT

clone_size: .
d_call: .
v_call: TRBV2
j_call: TRBJ1-4
cdr3_aa: CASSGGPPHGKLFF
cdr3_nt: TGTGCCAGCAGTGGAGGCCCTCCCCATGGGAAACTGTTTTTT

clone_size: .
d_call: TRBD1
v_call: TRBV19
j_call: TRBJ1-6
cdr3_aa: CASSHLGRGRGGSYNSPLHF
cdr3_nt: TGTGCCAGTAGTCATCTCGGCAGGGGGCGCGGTGGCTCCTATAATTCACCCCTCCACTTT

clone_size: .
d_call: TRBD1
v_call: TRBV6-5
j_call: TRBJ1-1
cdr3_aa: CASRNRDRDGEAFF
cdr3_nt: TGTGCCAGCAGGAACCGGGACAGGGACGGAGAAGCTTTCTTT

clone_size: .
d_call: TRBD2
v_call: TRBV2
j_call: TRBJ2-5
cdr3_aa: CASSNPLAGGLRETQYF
cdr3_nt: TGTGCCAGCAGTAACCCCTTAGCGGGAGGGCTTAGGGAGACCCAGTACTTC

clone_size: few
d_call: .
v_call: TRBV12-3/TRBV12-4
j_call: TRBJ2-1
cdr3_aa: CASSLGPRPGQFF
cdr3_nt: TGTGCCAGCAGTTTAGGTCCGCGCCCCGGGCAGTTCTTC

clone_size: .
d_call: .
v_call: TRBV6-2/TRBV6-3
j_call: TRBJ2-5
cdr3_aa: CASSLSTSYETQYF
cdr3_nt: TGTGCCAGCAGTTTATCCACGAGTTACGAGACCCAGTACTTC

clone_size: .
d_call: .
v_call: TRBV29-1
j_call: TRBJ2-4
cdr3_aa: CSVVVRAARNIQYF
cdr3_nt: TGCAGCGTTGTAGTGCGCGCGGCTCGAAACATTCAGTACTTC

clone_size: .
d_call: TRBD1
v_call: TRBV19
j_call: TRBJ1-2
cdr3_aa: CASIATGLANYGYTF
cdr3_nt: TGTGCCAGTATCGCGACAGGGTTAGCTAACTATGGCTACACCTTC

clone_size: .
d_call: .
v_call: TRBV13
j_call: TRBJ2-7
cdr3_aa: CASSGWGLATYEQYF
cdr3_nt: TGTGCCAGCAGCGGATGGGGACTCGCCACCTACGAGCAGTACTTC

clone_size: .
d_call: .
v_call: TRBV6-1
j_call: TRBJ1-5
cdr3_aa: CASSEWAGNQPQHF
cdr3_nt: TGTGCCAGCAGTGAATGGGCAGGGAATCAGCCCCAGCATTTT

clone_size: .
d_call: .
v_call: TRBV24-1
j_call: TRBJ2-2
cdr3_aa: CATKEGSTGELFF
cdr3_nt: TGTGCCACCAAGGAGGGATCCACCGGGGAGCTGTTTTTT

clone_size: once
d_call: TRBD2
v_call: TRBV19
j_call: TRBJ2-2
cdr3_aa: CASSIAREGTGELFF
cdr3_nt: TGTGCCAGTAGTATCGCCAGGGAGGGCACCGGGGAGCTGTTTTTT

clone_size: .
d_call: .
v_call: TRBV7-2
j_call: TRBJ2-2
cdr3_aa: CASSSTGDTGELFF
cdr3_nt: TGTGCCAGCAGCTCGACAGGTGACACCGGGGAGCTGTTTTTT

clone_size: .
d_call: .
v_call: TRBV10-1
j_call: TRBJ1-2
cdr3_aa: CASRLSHYGYTF
cdr3_nt: TGCGCCAGCCGTCTAAGTCACTATGGCTACACCTTC

clone_size: .
d_call: TRBD2
v_call: TRBV7-8
j_call: TRBJ2-1
cdr3_aa: CASSLVREPVNEQFF
cdr3_nt: TGTGCCAGCAGCTTAGTGCGGGAGCCAGTGAATGAGCAGTTCTTC

clone_size: .
d_call: TRBD2
v_call: TRBV9
j_call: TRBJ2-2
cdr3_aa: CASSALTGGRNTGELFF
cdr3_nt: TGTGCCAGCAGCGCCCTAACCGGGGGGAGAAACACCGGGGAGCTGTTTTTT

clone_size: .
d_call: .
v_call: TRBV15
j_call: TRBJ2-2
cdr3_aa: CATSRRGQNTGELFF
cdr3_nt: TGTGCCACCAGCCGACGGGGACAAAACACCGGGGAGCTGTTTTTT